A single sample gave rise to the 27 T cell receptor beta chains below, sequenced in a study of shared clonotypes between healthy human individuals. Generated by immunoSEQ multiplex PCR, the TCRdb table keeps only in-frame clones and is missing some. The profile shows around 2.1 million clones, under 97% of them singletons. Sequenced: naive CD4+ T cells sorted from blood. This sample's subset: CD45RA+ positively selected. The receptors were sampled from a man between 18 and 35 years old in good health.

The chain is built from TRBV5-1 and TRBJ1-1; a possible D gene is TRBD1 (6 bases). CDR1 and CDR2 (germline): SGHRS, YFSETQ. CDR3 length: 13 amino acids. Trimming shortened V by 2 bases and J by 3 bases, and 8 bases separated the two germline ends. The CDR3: CASSFAGDTEAFF. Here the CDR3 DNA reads TGCGCCAGCAGCTTCGCAGGGGACACTGAAGCTTTCTTT.

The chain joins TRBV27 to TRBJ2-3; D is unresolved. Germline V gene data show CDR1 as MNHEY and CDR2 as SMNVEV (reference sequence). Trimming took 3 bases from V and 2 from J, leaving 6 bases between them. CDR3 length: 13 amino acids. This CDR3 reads CASSFLFTDTQYF. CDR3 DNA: TGTGCCAGCAGTTTCCTGTTCACAGATACGCAGTATTTT.

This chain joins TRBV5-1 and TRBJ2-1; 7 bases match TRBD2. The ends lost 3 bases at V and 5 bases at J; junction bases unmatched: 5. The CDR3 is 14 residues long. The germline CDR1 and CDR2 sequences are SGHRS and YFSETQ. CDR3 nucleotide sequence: TGCGCCAGCAGCTCGCGGGGGTCAAACAATGAGCAGTTCTTC. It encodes CASSSRGSNNEQFF.

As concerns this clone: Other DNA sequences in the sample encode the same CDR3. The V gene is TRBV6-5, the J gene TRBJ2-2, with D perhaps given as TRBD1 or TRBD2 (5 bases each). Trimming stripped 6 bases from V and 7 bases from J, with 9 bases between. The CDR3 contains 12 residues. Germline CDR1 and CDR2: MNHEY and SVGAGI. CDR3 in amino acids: CASRRGDGELFF. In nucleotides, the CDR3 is TGTGCCAGCAGGAGGGGAGACGGGGAGCTGTTTTTT.

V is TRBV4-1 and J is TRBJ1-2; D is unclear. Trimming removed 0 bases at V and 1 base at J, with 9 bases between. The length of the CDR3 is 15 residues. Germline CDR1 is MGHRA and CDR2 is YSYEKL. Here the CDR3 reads CASSQDEGGNYGYTF. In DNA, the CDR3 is TGCGCCAGCAGCCAAGATGAGGGCGGTAACTATGGCTACACCTTC.

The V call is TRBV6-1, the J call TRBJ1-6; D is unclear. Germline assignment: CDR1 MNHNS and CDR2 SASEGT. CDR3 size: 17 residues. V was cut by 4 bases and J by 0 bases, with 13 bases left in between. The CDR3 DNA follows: TGTGCCAGCAGTGCGGTTCCCCGTCCCTCCTATAATTCACCCCTCCACTTT. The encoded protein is CASSAVPRPSYNSPLHF.

This CDR3 is CSVGGQGGPQHF. The DNA of the CDR3 is TGCAGCGTTGGGGGACAAGGAGGGCCCCAGCATTTT. The V and J genes are TRBV29-1 and TRBJ1-5; tentative D call: TRBD1 (6 bases). The CDR3 extends over 12 amino acids. V was clipped by 4 bases and J by 9 bases, with 13 bases between them. The germline gives CDR1 SQVTM, CDR2 ANQGSEA.

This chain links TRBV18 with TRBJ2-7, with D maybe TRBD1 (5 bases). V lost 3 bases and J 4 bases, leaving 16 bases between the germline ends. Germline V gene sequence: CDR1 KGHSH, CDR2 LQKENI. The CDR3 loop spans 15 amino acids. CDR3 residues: CASSPGRGTLYEQYF. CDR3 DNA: TGTGCCAGCTCACCTGGAAGGGGAACTCTGTACGAGCAGTACTTC. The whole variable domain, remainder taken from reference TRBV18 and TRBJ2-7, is NAGVMQNPRHLVRRRGQEARLRCSPMKGHSHVYWYRQLPEEGLKFMVYLQKENIIDESGMPKERFSAEFPKEGPSILRIQQVVRGDSAAYFCASSPGRGTLYEQYFGPGTRLTVT.

The CDR3: CASSFVLGGGYGYTF. The CDR3 DNA sequence: TGTGCCAGCAGCTTTGTCCTAGGGGGCGGATATGGCTACACCTTC. V gene TRBV7-2 combines with J gene TRBJ1-2, with TRBD1 matching 7 bases. CDR3 size: 15 residues. J lost 5 bases, V lost 3 bases, and 9 bases had no gene match. Looked up from germline, CDR1 is SGHTA and CDR2 is FQGNSA.

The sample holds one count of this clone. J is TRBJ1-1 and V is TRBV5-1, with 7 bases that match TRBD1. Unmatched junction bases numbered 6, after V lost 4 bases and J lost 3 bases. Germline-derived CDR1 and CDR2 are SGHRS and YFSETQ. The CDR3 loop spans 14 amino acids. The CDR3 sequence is CASSVGDRDTEAFF. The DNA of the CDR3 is TGCGCCAGCAGCGTGGGAGACAGGGACACTGAAGCTTTCTTT.

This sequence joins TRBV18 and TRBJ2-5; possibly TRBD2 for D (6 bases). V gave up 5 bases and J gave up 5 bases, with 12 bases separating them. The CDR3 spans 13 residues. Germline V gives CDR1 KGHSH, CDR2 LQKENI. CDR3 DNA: TGTGCCAGCTCAAACGGAGGGTTGGAGACCCAGTACTTC. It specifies CASSNGGLETQYF. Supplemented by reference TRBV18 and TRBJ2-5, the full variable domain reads NAGVMQNPRHLVRRRGQEARLRCSPMKGHSHVYWYRQLPEEGLKFMVYLQKENIIDESGMPKERFSAEFPKEGPSILRIQQVVRGDSAAYFCASSNGGLETQYFGPGTRLLVL.

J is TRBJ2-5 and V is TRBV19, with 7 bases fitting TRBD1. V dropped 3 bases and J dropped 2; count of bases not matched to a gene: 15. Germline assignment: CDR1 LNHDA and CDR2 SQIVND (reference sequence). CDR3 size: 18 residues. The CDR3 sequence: CASSMVRFRGGFQETQYF. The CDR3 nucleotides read TGTGCCAGTAGTATGGTCCGATTCCGAGGGGGCTTTCAAGAGACCCAGTACTTC.

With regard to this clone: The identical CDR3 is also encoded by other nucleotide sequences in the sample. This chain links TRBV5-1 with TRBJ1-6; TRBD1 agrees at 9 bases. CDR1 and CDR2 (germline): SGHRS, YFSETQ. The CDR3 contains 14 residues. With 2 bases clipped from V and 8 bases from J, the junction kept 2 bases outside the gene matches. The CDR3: CASSLTGGDSPLHF. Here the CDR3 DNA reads TGCGCCAGCAGCTTAACAGGGGGCGATTCACCCCTCCACTTT. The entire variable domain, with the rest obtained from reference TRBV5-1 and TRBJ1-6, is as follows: KAGVTQTPRYLIKTRGQQVTLSCSPISGHRSVSWYQQTPGQGLQFLFEYFSETQRNKGNFPGRFSGRQFSNSRSEMNVSTLELGDSALYLCASSLTGGDSPLHFGNGTRLTVT.

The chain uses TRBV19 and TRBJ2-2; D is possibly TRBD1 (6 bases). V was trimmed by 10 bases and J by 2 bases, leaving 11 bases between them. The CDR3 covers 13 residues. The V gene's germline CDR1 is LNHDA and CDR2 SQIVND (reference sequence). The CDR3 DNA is TGTGCCATGACGGACAGAAACACCGGGGAGCTGTTTTTT. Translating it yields CAMTDRNTGELFF.

The CDR3 nucleotides are TGCAGTGCTAGACAGGTTGAGACCCAGTACTTC. This sequence encodes CSARQVETQYF. The V gene is TRBV20-1, the J gene TRBJ2-5, with no clear D. Trimming stripped 2 bases from V and 5 bases from J, with 6 bases between. The CDR3 consists of 11 residues. Germline assignment: CDR1 DFQATT and CDR2 SNEGSKA (reference sequence).

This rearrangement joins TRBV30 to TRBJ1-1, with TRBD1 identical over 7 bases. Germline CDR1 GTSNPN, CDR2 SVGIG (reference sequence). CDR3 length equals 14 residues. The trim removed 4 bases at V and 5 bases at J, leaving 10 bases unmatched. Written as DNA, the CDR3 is TGTGCCTGGACACCGACAGGGTGGGGAACTGAAGCTTTCTTT. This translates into CAWTPTGWGTEAFF.

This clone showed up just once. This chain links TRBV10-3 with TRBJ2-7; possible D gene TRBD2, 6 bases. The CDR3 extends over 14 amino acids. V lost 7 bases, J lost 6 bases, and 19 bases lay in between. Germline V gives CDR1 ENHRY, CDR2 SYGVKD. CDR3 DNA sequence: TGTGCCATCACCGCAGCGGGCGGAGGTAGCGAGCAGTACTTC. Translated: CAITAAGGGSEQYF.

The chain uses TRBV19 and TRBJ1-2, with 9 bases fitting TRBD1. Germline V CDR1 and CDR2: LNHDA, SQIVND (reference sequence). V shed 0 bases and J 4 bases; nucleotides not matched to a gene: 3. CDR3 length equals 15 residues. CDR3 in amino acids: CASSIEGTGIYGYTF. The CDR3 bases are TGTGCCAGTAGTATAGAGGGGACAGGGATCTATGGCTACACCTTC.

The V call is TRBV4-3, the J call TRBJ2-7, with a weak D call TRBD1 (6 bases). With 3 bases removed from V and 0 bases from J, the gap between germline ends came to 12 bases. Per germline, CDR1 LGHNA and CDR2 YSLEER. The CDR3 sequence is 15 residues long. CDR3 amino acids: CASSQNTGPSYEQYF. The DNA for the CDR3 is TGCGCCAGCAGCCAGAATACAGGGCCCTCCTACGAGCAGTACTTC.

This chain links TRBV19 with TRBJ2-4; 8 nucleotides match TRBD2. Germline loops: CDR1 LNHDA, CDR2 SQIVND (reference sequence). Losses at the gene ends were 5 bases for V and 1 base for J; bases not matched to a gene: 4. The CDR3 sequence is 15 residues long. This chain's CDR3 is CASSGLATAKNIQYF. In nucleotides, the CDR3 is TGTGCCAGTAGTGGACTAGCTACGGCCAAAAACATTCAGTACTTC.

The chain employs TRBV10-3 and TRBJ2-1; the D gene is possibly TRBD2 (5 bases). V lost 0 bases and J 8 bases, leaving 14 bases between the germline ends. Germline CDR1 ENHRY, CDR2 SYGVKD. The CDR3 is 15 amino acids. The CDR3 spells CAISESLPKEDEQFF. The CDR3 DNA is TGTGCCATCAGTGAGTCTCTACCCAAGGAGGATGAGCAGTTCTTC.

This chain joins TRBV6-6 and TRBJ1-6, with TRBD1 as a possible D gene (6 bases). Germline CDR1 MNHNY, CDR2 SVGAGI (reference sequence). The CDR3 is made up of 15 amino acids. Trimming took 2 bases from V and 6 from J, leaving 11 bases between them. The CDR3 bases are TGTGCCAGCAGTTACCCGGGGGGCGGTAATTCACCCCTCCACTTT. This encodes CASSYPGGGNSPLHF.

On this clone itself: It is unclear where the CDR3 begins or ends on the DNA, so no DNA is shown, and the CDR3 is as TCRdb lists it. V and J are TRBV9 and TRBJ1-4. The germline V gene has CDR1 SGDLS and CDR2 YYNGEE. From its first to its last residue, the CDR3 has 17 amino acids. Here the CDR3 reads CASSPGLGLVGDGILFF.

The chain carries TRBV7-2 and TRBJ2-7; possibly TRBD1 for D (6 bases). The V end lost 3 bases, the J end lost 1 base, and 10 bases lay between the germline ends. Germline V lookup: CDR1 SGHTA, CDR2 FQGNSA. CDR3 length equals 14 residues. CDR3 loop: CASSFLTGSYEQYF. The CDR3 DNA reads TGTGCCAGCAGCTTCCTGACAGGTTCCTACGAGCAGTACTTC. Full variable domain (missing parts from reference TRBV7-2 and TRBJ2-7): GAGVSQSPSNKVTEKGKDVELRCDPISGHTALYWYRQSLGQGLEFLIYFQGNSAPDKSGLPSDRFSAERTGGSVSTLTIQRTQQEDSAVYLCASSFLTGSYEQYFGPGTRLTVT.

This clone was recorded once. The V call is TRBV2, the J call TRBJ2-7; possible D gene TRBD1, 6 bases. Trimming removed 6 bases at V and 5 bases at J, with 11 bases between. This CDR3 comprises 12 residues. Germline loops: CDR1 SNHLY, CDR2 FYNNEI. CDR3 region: CASRDRFHEQYF. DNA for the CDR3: TGTGCCAGCAGAGACAGGTTCCACGAGCAGTACTTC. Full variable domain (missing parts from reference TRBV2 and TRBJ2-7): EPEVTQTPSHQVTQMGQEVILRCVPISNHLYFYWYRQILGQKVEFLVSFYNNEISEKSEIFDDQFSVERPDGSNFTLKIRSTKLEDSAMYFCASRDRFHEQYFGPGTRLTVT.

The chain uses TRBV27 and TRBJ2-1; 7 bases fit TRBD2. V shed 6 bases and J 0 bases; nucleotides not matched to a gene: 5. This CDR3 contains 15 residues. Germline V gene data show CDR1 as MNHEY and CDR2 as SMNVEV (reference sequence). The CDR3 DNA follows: TGTGCCAGCAGGACGGGGGGAAGCTCCTACAATGAGCAGTTCTTC. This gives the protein CASRTGGSSYNEQFF.

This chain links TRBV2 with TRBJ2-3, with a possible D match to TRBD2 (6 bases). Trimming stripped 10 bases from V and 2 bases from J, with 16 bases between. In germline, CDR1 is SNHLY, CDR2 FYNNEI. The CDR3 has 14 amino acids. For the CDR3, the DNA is TGTGCCACCTCGACGGGGGACCCCACAGATACGCAGTATTTT. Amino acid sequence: CATSTGDPTDTQYF.